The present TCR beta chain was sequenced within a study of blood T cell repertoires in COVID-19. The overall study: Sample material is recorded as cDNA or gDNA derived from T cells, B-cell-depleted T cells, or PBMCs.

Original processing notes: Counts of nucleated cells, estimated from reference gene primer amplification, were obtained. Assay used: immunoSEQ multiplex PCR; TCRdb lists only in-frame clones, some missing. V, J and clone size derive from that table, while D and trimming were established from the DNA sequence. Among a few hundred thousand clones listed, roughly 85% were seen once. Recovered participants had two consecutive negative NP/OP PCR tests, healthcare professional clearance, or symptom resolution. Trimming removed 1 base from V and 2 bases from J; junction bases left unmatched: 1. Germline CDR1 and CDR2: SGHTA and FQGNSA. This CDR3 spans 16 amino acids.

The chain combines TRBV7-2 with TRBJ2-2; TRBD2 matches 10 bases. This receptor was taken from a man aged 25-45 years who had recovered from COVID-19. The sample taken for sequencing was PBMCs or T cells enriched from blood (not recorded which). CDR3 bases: TGTGCCAGCAGCTTAGGGACTAGCGGAAACACCGGGGAGCTGTTTTTT. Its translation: CASSLGTSGNTGELFF.